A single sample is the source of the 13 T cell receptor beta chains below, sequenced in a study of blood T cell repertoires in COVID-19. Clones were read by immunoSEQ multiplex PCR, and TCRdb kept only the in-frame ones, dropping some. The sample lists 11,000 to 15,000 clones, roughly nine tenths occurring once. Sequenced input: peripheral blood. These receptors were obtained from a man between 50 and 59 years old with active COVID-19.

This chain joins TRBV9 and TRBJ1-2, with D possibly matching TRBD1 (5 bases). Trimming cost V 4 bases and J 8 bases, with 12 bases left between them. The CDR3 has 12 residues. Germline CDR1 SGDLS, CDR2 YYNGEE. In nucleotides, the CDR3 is TGTGCCAGCAGCCCAGGCGGGGGGGGCTACACCTTC. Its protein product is CASSPGGGGYTF.

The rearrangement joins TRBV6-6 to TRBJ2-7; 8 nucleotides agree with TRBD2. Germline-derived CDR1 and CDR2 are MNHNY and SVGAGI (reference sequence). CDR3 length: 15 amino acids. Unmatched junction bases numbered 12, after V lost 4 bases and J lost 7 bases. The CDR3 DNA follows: TGTGCCAGCAGTTCCTTGGGTAGCGGGAATTGGGAGCAGTACTTC. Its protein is CASSSLGSGNWEQYF.

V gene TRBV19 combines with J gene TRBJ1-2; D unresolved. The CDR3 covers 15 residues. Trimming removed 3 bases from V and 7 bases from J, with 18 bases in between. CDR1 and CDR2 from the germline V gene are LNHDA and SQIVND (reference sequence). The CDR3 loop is CASSIGGGGLGGYTF. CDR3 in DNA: TGTGCCAGTAGTATCGGTGGTGGAGGGCTTGGTGGCTACACCTTC. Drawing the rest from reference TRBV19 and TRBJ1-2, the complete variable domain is DGGITQSPKYLFRKEGQNVTLSCEQNLNHDAMYWYRQDPGQGLRLIYYSQIVNDFQKGDIAEGYSVSREKKESFPLTVTSAQKNPTAFYLCASSIGGGGLGGYTFGSGTRLTVV.

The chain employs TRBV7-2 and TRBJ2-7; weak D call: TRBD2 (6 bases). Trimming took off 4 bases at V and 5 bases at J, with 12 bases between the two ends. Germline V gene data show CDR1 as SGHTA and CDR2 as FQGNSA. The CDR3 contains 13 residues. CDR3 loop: CASSYGPGDEQYF. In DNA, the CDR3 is TGTGCCAGCAGCTATGGCCCGGGGGACGAGCAGTACTTC.

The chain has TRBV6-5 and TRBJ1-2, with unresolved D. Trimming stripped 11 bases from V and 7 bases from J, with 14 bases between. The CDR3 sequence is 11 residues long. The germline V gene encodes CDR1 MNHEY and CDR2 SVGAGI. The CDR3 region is CASTAGRGYTF. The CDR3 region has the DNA TGTGCCTCAACGGCAGGTCGTGGCTACACCTTC.

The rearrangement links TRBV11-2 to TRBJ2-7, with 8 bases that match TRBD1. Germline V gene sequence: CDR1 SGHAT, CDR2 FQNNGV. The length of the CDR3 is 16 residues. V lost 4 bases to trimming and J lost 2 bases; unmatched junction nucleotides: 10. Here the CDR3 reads CASSSQGAFRTYEQYF. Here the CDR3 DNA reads TGTGCCAGCAGCTCGCAGGGGGCCTTCCGTACCTACGAGCAGTACTTC.

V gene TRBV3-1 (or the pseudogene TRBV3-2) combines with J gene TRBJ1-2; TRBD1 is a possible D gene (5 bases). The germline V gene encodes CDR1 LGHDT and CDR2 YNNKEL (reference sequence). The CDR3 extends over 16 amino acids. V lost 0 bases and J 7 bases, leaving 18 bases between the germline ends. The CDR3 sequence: CASSQDQARAAVGYTF. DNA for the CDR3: TGTGCCAGCAGCCAAGATCAAGCCAGGGCGGCCGTTGGCTACACCTTC.

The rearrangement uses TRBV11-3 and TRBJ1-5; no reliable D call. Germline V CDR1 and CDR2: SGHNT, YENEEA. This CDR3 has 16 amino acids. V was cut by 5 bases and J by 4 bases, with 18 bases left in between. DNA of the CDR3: TGTGCCAGCAGCCCACGGGTCAAGCTGTGGAATCAGCCCCAGCATTTT. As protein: CASSPRVKLWNQPQHF.

The CDR3 DNA reads as TGTGCCAGTAGGACAGGGGTGAACACCGGGGAGCTGTTTTTT. Translating it yields CASRTGVNTGELFF. This rearrangement joins TRBV19 to TRBJ2-2; 8 nucleotides match TRBD1. CDR1 LNHDA and CDR2 SQIVND come from the germline V gene (reference sequence). Germline trimming cut 6 bases from V and 1 base from J; bases unmatched to any gene: 1. There are 14 residues in the CDR3.

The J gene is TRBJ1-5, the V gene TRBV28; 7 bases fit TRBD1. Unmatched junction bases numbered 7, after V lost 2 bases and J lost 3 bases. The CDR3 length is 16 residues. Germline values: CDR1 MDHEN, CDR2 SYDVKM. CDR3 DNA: TGTGCCAGCAGTTTAGACCCCGGGACAGTCAATCAGCCCCAGCATTTT. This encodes CASSLDPGTVNQPQHF.

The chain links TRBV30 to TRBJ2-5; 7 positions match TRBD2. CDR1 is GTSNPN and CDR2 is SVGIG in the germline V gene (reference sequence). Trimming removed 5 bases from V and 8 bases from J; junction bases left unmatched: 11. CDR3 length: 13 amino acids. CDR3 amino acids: CAWGVGEGRTQYF. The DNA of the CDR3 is TGTGCCTGGGGGGTCGGGGAGGGCAGAACCCAGTACTTC.

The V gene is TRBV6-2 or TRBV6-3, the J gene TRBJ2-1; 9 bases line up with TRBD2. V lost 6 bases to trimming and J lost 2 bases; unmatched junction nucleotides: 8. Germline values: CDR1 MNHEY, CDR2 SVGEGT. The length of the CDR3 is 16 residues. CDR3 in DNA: TGTGCCAGCAGCACCCCACAGCGGGAGGCCTACAATGAGCAGTTCTTC. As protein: CASSTPQREAYNEQFF.

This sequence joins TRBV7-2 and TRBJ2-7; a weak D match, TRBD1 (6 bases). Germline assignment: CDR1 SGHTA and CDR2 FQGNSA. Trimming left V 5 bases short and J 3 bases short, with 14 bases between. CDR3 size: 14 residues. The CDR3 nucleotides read TGTGCCAGCAGCACCCGGGACACCCACTACGAGCAGTACTTC. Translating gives CASSTRDTHYEQYF.